The 27 T cell receptor beta chains below come from one sample, sequenced in a study of CD8+ T cells in alopecia areata. Sequencing templates came from extracted RNA that was reverse transcribed into cDNA. Repertoires were generated with immunoSEQ multiplex PCR, while TCRdb's copy carries only in-frame clones and drops some. The table lists over 200,000 clones, more than 45% of them singletons, with roughly 0.47% in the top ten. The source was CD4+ T cells sorted from blood, collected at week 0. The source is a human donor with alopecia areata.

This clone was seen only a few times. The chain has TRBV29-1 and TRBJ2-7, with 8 bases fitting TRBD1. The CDR3 runs 12 residues. Unmatched junction bases numbered 3, after V lost 5 bases and J lost 3 bases. Germline V gene data show CDR1 as SQVTM and CDR2 as ANQGSEA. The CDR3 here is CSVRDRSYEQYF. The CDR3 DNA sequence: TGCAGCGTTCGGGACAGGAGCTACGAGCAGTACTTC.

Remarks on this clone: This CDR3 is also generated by other DNA sequences in the sample. The CDR3 is CASSLGSYNEQFF. The CDR3, as DNA: TGCGCCAGCAGCTTGGGCTCCTACAATGAGCAGTTCTTC. The rearrangement links TRBV5-1 to TRBJ2-1; D unresolved. CDR1 is SGHRS, CDR2 YFSETQ, per germline. The CDR3 sequence is 13 residues long. The V and J ends lost 0 bases and 0 bases respectively, with 1 base between them.

The V and J genes are TRBV30 and TRBJ1-5, with D perhaps matching TRBD1 (5 bases). The V end lost 0 bases, the J end lost 7 bases, and 10 bases lay between the germline ends. CDR1 and CDR2 from the germline V gene are GTSNPN and SVGIG (reference sequence). CDR3 size: 13 residues. CDR3 DNA: TGTGCCTGGAGTGTACAACGGGGGCAGCCCCAGCATTTT. Translating gives CAWSVQRGQPQHF.

This clone was recorded a few times. The DNA of the CDR3 is TGTGCCACCAGCAGATTCGCCGGGGATGGCTACACCTTC. This sequence encodes CATSRFAGDGYTF. This rearrangement joins TRBV15 to TRBJ1-2, with D uncertain. Between the trimmed V and J ends, which lost 2 bases and 6 bases, there was a span of 10 bases. The CDR3 contains 13 residues. CDR1 is LNHNV and CDR2 is YYDKDF in the germline V gene (reference sequence).

The chain is built from TRBV7-3 and TRBJ2-7; possibly TRBD1 for D (6 bases). Germline loops: CDR1 SGHTA, CDR2 FQGTGA. The CDR3 totals 14 residues. V lost 6 bases and J 0 bases, leaving 12 bases between the germline ends. CDR3 loop: CASRLHRDSYEQYF. CDR3 bases: TGTGCCAGCAGGCTTCACAGGGACTCCTACGAGCAGTACTTC.

This clone has more than one count but fewer than ten. V and J are TRBV14 and TRBJ2-5; D is undetermined. V lost 2 bases and J 5 bases, leaving 12 bases between the germline ends. CDR1 is SGHDN, CDR2 FVKESK, per germline. The CDR3 consists of 14 residues. The CDR3 DNA reads TGTGCCAGCAGCCAACTTGCTAGTGGCGAGACCCAGTACTTC. It translates to CASSQLASGETQYF.

This clone was counted a single time. This chain uses TRBV12-5 with TRBJ2-3, with no clear D. The CDR3 consists of 15 residues. The germline gives CDR1 LGHNT, CDR2 FRNRAP. V gave up 5 bases and J gave up 0 bases, with 12 bases separating them. CDR3 region: CASGLGQSSTDTQYF. CDR3 DNA: TGTGCTAGTGGTCTGGGCCAATCTAGCACAGATACGCAGTATTTT.

The V call is TRBV6-5, the J call TRBJ2-7; TRBD1 matches 7 bases. The V segment lost 7 bases and the J segment 5 bases; nucleotides outside the gene matches: 5. The CDR3 covers 12 residues. The germline V gene encodes CDR1 MNHEY and CDR2 SVGAGI. Here the CDR3 DNA reads TGTGCCAGCAACACAGGGGTCAACGAGCAGTACTTC. The encoded protein is CASNTGVNEQYF.

The chain uses TRBV4-1 and TRBJ2-1; TRBD2 matches at 8 bases. Germline V gene sequence: CDR1 MGHRA, CDR2 YSYEKL. Trimming removed 3 bases from V and 6 bases from J; junction bases left unmatched: 7. CDR3 length: 15 amino acids. This CDR3 is CASSQVRTSRNEQFF. CDR3 DNA sequence: TGCGCCAGCAGCCAGGTTCGGACTAGCCGCAATGAGCAGTTCTTC.

The chain is built from TRBV4-1 and TRBJ2-7; D uncertain. Germline assignment: CDR1 MGHRA and CDR2 YSYEKL. V shed 1 base and J shed 9 bases, with 13 bases lying between them. This CDR3 has 13 residues. This CDR3 is CASSQVTGRVQYF. DNA of the CDR3: TGCGCCAGCAGCCAAGTGACGGGCCGGGTGCAGTACTTC.

The J gene is TRBJ2-1, the V gene TRBV7-2; 8 positions match TRBD2. V dropped 0 bases and J dropped 1; count of bases not matched to a gene: 11. The germline CDR1 and CDR2 sequences are SGHTA and FQGNSA. CDR3 length: 19 amino acids. The CDR3 nucleotides are TGTGCCAGCAGCTTAGCGGTCCTAGCGGGCCTAATTTCCTACAATGAGCAGTTCTTC. This translates into CASSLAVLAGLISYNEQFF.

This rearrangement joins TRBV7-2 to TRBJ2-1, with D maybe TRBD2 (6 bases). The CDR3 extends over 14 amino acids. V lost 1 base and J lost 3, with 7 bases in between. The germline V gene encodes CDR1 SGHTA and CDR2 FQGNSA. CDR3: CASSLGRDYNEQFF. The CDR3 DNA follows: TGTGCCAGCAGCTTAGGGAGGGACTACAATGAGCAGTTCTTC.

CDR3 in DNA: TGCGCCAGCAGCTTAAGTAGCGGGGTTTACGAGCAGTACTTC. Protein sequence: CASSLSSGVYEQYF. The chain joins TRBV5-1 to TRBJ2-7, with TRBD2 matching 8 bases. Germline V gene lookup returns CDR1 SGHRS and CDR2 YFSETQ. This CDR3 has 14 amino acids. Losses at the gene ends were 2 bases for V and 4 bases for J; bases not matched to a gene: 5. The whole variable domain, remainder taken from reference TRBV5-1 and TRBJ2-7, is KAGVTQTPRYLIKTRGQQVTLSCSPISGHRSVSWYQQTPGQGLQFLFEYFSETQRNKGNFPGRFSGRQFSNSRSEMNVSTLELGDSALYLCASSLSSGVYEQYFGPGTRLTVT.

The chain links TRBV7-9 to TRBJ2-7; 12 positions match TRBD1. This CDR3 is built from 14 residues. Germline-derived CDR1 and CDR2 are SEHNR and FQNEAQ (reference sequence). V lost 5 bases, J lost 6 bases, and 5 bases stayed unmatched. CDR3 in amino acids: CASSPGTGGGEQYF. The DNA of the CDR3 is TGTGCCAGCAGCCCCGGGACAGGGGGCGGCGAGCAGTACTTC. Combining the CDR3 with reference TRBV7-9 and TRBJ2-7 gives the whole variable domain DTGVSQNPRHKITKRGQNVTFRCDPISEHNRLYWYRQTLGQGPEFLTYFQNEAQLEKSRLLSDRFSAERPKGSFSTLEIQRTEQGDSAMYLCASSPGTGGGEQYFGPGTRLTVT.

The rearrangement joins TRBV15 to TRBJ1-1; 7 nucleotides agree with TRBD1. J lost 0 bases, V lost 3 bases, and 4 bases had no gene match. Germline V gene data show CDR1 as LNHNV and CDR2 as YYDKDF (reference sequence). This CDR3 has 15 residues. The CDR3 coding sequence is TGTGCCACCAGCAGTGGGACAGCCCTGAACACTGAAGCTTTCTTT. Its protein product is CATSSGTALNTEAFF. Together with reference TRBV15 and TRBJ1-1, the CDR3 gives the full variable domain: DAMVIQNPRYQVTQFGKPVTLSCSQTLNHNVMYWYQQKSSQAPKLLFHYYDKDFNNEADTPDNFQSRRPNTSFCFLDIRSPGLGDTAMYLCATSSGTALNTEAFFGQGTRLTVV.

The chain has TRBV10-3 and TRBJ2-4; a weak D match, TRBD1 (5 bases). Trimming removed 3 bases at V and 0 bases at J, with 12 bases between. CDR1 is ENHRY and CDR2 is SYGVKD in the germline V gene. The CDR3 is made up of 16 amino acids. CDR3: CAISDSPQGAKNIQYF. The CDR3 DNA follows: TGTGCCATCAGTGACTCTCCCCAGGGAGCCAAAAACATTCAGTACTTC.

This chain uses TRBV19 with TRBJ2-3; 8 bases match TRBD1. This CDR3 has 12 residues. Losses at the gene ends were 9 bases for V and 4 bases for J; bases not matched to a gene: 3. In germline, CDR1 is LNHDA, CDR2 SQIVND (reference sequence). The CDR3 is CASRGLADTQYF. The CDR3 DNA sequence: TGTGCCAGCAGGGGGCTGGCAGATACGCAGTATTTT.

The chain recombines TRBV4-2 with TRBJ1-2; D is possibly TRBD1 (5 bases). Germline CDR1 and CDR2: LGHNA and YNFKEQ. V was shortened by 1 base and J by 5 bases, with 20 bases between the two germline ends. The CDR3 spans 17 residues. The CDR3: CASSQGSGGKISYGYTF. The CDR3 DNA is TGTGCCAGCAGCCAAGGATCGGGGGGTAAAATCTCATATGGCTACACCTTC.

The chain combines TRBV10-3 with TRBJ1-6, with a possible D match to TRBD1 (5 bases). The CDR3 sequence is 12 residues long. V lost 8 bases and J lost 8, with 10 bases in between. The germline CDR1 and CDR2 sequences are ENHRY and SYGVKD. CDR3 nucleotides: TGTGCCATCCGGCAGGGAGATTCACCCCTCCACTTT. It codes for CAIRQGDSPLHF.

The V call is TRBV20-1, the J call TRBJ2-7, with 8 bases lining up with TRBD1. J lost 3 bases, V lost 6 bases, and 1 base had no gene match. The CDR3 has 11 amino acids. The germline gives CDR1 DFQATT, CDR2 SNEGSKA (reference sequence). DNA for the CDR3: TGCAGTGCAGACAGGGGCTACGAGCAGTACTTC. As protein: CSADRGYEQYF.

The V call is TRBV7-3, the J call TRBJ2-1; 9 nucleotides line up with TRBD2. With 2 bases clipped from V and 8 bases from J, the junction kept 7 bases outside the gene matches. The V gene's germline CDR1 is SGHTA and CDR2 FQGTGA. The CDR3 consists of 15 residues. CDR3 sequence (DNA): TGTGCCAGCAGCTTAGGTAGCGGGAGAATCGATGAGCAGTTCTTC. It codes for CASSLGSGRIDEQFF.

The chain recombines TRBV6-1 with TRBJ2-3; TRBD2 might be the D (6 bases). The germline V gene encodes CDR1 MNHNS and CDR2 SASEGT. Trimming pared 7 bases from V and 0 bases from J, leaving 11 bases between. There are 14 residues in the CDR3. CDR3 protein: CASNAGTSTDTQYF. The DNA of the CDR3 is TGTGCCAGCAACGCGGGAACTAGCACAGATACGCAGTATTTT.

This clone has a handful of counts. The chain couples TRBV29-1 to TRBJ2-7; 8 nucleotides match TRBD1. The V gene's germline CDR1 is SQVTM and CDR2 ANQGSEA. V trimming: 1 base; J trimming: 4 bases; junction bases outside the gene matches: 9. The CDR3 consists of 15 residues. The CDR3 nucleotides read TGCAGCGTTGAAGGTCCCCCGGGACAGGCGTACGAGCAGTACTTC. The encoded protein is CSVEGPPGQAYEQYF.

The chain combines TRBV30 with TRBJ2-5; 10 bases align to TRBD1. The J call is doubtful: the DNA matches TRBJ2-7 better. The CDR3 loop spans 15 amino acids. Germline-derived CDR1 and CDR2 are GTSNPN and SVGIG (reference sequence). The DNA for the CDR3 is TGTGCCTGGAGTGTACTGGGGACAGGGGCTGACGAGCAGTACTTC. Amino acids: CAWSVLGTGADEQYF.

This clone was seen repeatedly, ten times or more. The chain has TRBV6-5 and TRBJ1-2; TRBD1 matches at 7 bases. There are 15 residues in the CDR3. V shed 5 bases and J 5 bases; nucleotides not matched to a gene: 11. CDR1 MNHEY and CDR2 SVGAGI come from the germline V gene. In DNA form, the CDR3 reads TGTGCCAGCAGTATGGGACAGCAAGGGCCTTATGGCTACACCTTC. Protein: CASSMGQQGPYGYTF.

This clone was seen more than once but under ten times. This sequence joins TRBV29-1 and TRBJ1-2; TRBD1 might be the D (5 bases). The CDR3 runs 13 residues. The germline V gene has CDR1 SQVTM and CDR2 ANQGSEA. Trimming left V 7 bases short and J 2 bases short, with 14 bases between. CDR3 sequence (DNA): TGCAGCGCCCCTAGGGGCGGGAACTATGGCTACACCTTC. As protein: CSAPRGGNYGYTF. The whole variable domain, remainder taken from reference TRBV29-1 and TRBJ1-2, is SAVISQKPSRDICQRGTSLTIQCQVDSQVTMMFWYRQQPGQSLTLIATANQGSEATYESGFVIDKFPISRPNLTFSTLTVSNMSPEDSSIYLCSAPRGGNYGYTFGSGTRLTVV.

The chain combines TRBV7-2 with TRBJ2-7; D ambiguous. This CDR3 has 11 amino acids. Germline CDR1 and CDR2: SGHTA and FQGNSA. V was pared by 4 bases and J by 4 bases, with 5 bases between. CDR3 sequence (DNA): TGTGCCAGCAGCTCAGCATACGAGCAGTACTTC. Amino acid sequence: CASSSAYEQYF.